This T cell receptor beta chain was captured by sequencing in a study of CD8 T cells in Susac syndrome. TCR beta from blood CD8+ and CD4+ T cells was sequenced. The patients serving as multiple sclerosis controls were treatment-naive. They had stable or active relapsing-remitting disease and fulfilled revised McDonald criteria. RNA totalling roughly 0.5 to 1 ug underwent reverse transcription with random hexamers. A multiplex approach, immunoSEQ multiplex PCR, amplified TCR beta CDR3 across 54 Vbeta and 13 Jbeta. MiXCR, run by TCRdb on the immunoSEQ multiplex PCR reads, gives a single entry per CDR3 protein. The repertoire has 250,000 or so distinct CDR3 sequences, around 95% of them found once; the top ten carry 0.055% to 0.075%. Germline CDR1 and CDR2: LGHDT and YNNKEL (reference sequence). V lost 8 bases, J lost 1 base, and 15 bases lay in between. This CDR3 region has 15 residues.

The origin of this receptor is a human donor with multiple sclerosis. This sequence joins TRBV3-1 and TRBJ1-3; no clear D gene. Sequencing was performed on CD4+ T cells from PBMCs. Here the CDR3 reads CASEIAGLSGNTIYF. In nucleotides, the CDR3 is TGTGCCAGCGAGATTGCGGGGTTGTCTGGAAACACCATATATTTT.